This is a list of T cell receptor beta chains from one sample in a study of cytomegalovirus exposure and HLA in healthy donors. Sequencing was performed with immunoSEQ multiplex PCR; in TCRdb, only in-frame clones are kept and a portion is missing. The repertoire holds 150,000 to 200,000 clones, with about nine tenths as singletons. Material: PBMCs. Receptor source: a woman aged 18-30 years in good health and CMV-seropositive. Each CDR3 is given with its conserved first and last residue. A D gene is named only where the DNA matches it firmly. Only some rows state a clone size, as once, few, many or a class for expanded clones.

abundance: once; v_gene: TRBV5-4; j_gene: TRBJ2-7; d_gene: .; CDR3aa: CASSSEGDYEQYF; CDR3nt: TGTGCCAGCAGCTCCGAGGGTGACTACGAGCAGTACTTC
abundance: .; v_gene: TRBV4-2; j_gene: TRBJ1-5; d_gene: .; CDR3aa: CASSQEGHTNQPQHF; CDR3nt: TGTGCCAGCAGCCAAGAGGGACACACAAATCAGCCCCAGCATTTT
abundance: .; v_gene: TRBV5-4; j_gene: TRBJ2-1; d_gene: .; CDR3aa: CASSFTGPAEQFF; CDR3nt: TGTGCCAGCAGCTTTACAGGCCCCGCTGAGCAGTTCTTC
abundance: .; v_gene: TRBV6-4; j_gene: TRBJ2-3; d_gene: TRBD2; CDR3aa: CASSGLAGSTDTQYF; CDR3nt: TGTGCCAGCAGCGGACTAGCGGGAAGCACAGATACGCAGTATTTT
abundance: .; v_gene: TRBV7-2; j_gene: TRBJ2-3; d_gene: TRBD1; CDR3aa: CASSSSPHRGGADTQYF; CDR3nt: TGTGCCAGCAGCTCGAGTCCACACAGGGGTGGGGCAGATACGCAGTATTTT
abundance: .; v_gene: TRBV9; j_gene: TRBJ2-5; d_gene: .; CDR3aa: CASSVAQAEQETQYF; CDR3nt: TGTGCCAGCAGCGTAGCACAGGCGGAACAAGAGACCCAGTACTTC
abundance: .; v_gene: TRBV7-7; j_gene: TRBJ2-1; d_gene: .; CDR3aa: CASSLAIGRYEQFF; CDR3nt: TGTGCTAGCAGCTTAGCGATAGGGAGGTATGAGCAGTTCTTC
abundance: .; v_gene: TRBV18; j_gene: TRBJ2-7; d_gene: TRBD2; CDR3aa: CASSFTSGRLYEQYF; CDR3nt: TGTGCCAGCTCCTTTACTAGCGGGAGACTCTACGAGCAGTACTTC
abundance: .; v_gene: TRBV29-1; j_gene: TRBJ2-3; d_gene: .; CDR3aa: CSVERHCPKPASTDTQYF; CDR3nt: TGCAGCGTTGAGAGGCACTGCCCCAAACCCGCTAGCACAGATACGCAGTATTTT
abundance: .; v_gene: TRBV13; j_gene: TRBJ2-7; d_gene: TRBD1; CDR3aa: CASSPRTGTYEQYF; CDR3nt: TGTGCCAGCAGTCCCAGGACAGGAACCTACGAGCAGTACTTC
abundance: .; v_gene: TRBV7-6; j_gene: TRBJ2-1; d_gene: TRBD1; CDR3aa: CASSPRQGGDEQFF; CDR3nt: TGTGCCAGCAGCCCCCGACAGGGGGGTGATGAGCAGTTCTTC
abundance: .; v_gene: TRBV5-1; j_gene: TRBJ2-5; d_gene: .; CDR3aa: CASSMGAGETQYF; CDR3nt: TGCGCCAGCAGCATGGGGGCGGGTGAGACCCAGTACTTC
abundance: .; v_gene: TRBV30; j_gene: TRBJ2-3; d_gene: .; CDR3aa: CAWSLQGTDTQYF; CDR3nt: TGTGCCTGGAGTCTGCAGGGGACAGATACGCAGTATTTT
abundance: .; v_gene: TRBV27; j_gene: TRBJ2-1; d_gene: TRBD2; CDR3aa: CASSATSGRISEQFF; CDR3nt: TGTGCCAGCAGTGCGACTAGCGGGAGAATCTCGGAGCAGTTCTTC
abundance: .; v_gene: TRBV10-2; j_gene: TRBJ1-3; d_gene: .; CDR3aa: CASMGATGNTIYF; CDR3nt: TGCGCCAGCATGGGGGCAACGGGAAACACCATATATTTT
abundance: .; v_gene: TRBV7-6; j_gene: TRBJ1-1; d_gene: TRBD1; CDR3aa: CASSPRQGAAEAFF; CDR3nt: TGTGCCAGCAGCCCGAGACAGGGGGCGGCTGAAGCTTTCTTT
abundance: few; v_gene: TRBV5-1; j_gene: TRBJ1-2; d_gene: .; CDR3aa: CASSSFTTSNYGYTF; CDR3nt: TGCGCCAGCAGCTCTTTCACGACTTCTAACTATGGCTACACCTTC
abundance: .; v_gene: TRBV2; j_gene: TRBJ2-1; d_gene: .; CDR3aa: CARALRNEQFF; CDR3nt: TGTGCCAGGGCCCTGAGGAATGAACAGTTCTTC
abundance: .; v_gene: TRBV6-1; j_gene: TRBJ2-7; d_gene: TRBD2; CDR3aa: CASTHWSSGNYEQYF; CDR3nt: TGTGCCAGCACCCACTGGTCTAGCGGCAACTACGAGCAGTACTTC
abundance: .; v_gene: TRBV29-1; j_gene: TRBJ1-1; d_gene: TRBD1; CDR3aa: CSGNTGERVMGTEAFF; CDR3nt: TGCAGCGGCAACACAGGGGAACGGGTGATGGGCACTGAAGCTTTCTTT
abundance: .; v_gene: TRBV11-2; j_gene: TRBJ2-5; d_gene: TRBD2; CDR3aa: CASSLVTPGGTQYF; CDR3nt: TGTGCCAGCAGCTTAGTTACGCCGGGGGGTACCCAGTACTTC
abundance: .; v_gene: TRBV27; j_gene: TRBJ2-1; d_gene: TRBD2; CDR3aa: CASSSLAGGPRFF; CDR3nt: TGTGCCAGCAGTTCTCTAGCGGGAGGGCCCCGATTCTTC
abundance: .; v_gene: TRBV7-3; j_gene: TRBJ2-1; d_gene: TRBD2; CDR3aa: CASSLGLAGHNEQFF; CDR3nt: TGTGCCAGCAGCTTAGGACTAGCGGGACACAATGAGCAGTTCTTC
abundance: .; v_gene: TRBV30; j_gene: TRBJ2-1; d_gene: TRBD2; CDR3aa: CACHSGRTQAYNEQFF; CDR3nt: TGTGCCTGCCATAGCGGGAGGACCCAAGCTTACAATGAGCAGTTCTTC
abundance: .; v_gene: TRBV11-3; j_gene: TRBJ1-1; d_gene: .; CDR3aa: CASSLETEAFF; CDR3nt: TGTGCCAGCAGCTTGGAGACTGAAGCTTTCTTT
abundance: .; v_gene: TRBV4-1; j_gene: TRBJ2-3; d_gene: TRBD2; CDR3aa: CASSQIGRALADTQYF; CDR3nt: TGCGCCAGCAGCCAAATCGGGAGGGCCCTCGCAGATACGCAGTATTTT
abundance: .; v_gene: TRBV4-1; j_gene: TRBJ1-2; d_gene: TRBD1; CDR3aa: CASSTTGVYGYTF; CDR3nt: TGCGCCAGCAGCACGACAGGGGTCTATGGCTACACCTTC
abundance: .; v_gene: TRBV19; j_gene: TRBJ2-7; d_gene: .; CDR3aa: CASSIGEGGAGSYEQYF; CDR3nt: TGTGCCAGTAGTATAGGGGAAGGCGGGGCGGGCTCCTACGAGCAGTACTTC
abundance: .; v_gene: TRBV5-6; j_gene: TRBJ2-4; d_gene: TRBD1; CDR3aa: CASSGGQGTLKVQYF; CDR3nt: TGTGCCAGCAGCGGCGGACAGGGTACCCTCAAGGTTCAGTACTTC
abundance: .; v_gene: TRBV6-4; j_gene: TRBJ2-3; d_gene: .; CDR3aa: CASSDSATDTQYF; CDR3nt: TGTGCCAGCAGTGATTCAGCGACAGATACGCAGTATTTT
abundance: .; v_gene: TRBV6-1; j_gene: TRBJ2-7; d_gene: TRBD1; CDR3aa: CASSGPGQGTIHEQYF; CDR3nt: TGTGCCAGCAGTGGACCGGGACAGGGGACGATCCACGAGCAGTACTTC
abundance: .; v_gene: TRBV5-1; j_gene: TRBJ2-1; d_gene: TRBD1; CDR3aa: CASSLDVRGQPYNEQFF; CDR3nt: TGCGCCAGCAGCTTGGACGTCAGGGGGCAACCTTACAATGAGCAGTTCTTC
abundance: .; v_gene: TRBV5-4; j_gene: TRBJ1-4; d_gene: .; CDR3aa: CASSLAPLEKLFF; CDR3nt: TGTGCCAGCAGCTTGGCGCCACTCGAAAAACTGTTTTTT
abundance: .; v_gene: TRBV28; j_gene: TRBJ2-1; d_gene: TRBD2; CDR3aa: CASSSRAGVAEQFF; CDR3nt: TGTGCCAGCAGTTCTCGAGCGGGAGTGGCTGAGCAGTTCTTC
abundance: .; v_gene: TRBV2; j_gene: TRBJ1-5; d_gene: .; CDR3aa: CASSRLENQPQHF; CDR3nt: TGTGCCAGCAGTCGACTTGAAAATCAGCCCCAGCATTTT
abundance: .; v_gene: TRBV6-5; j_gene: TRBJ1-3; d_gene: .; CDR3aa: CASTRQLDSGNTIYF; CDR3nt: TGTGCCAGCACAAGACAGTTAGACTCTGGAAACACCATATATTTT
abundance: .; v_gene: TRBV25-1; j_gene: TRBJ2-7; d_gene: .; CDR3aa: CASSDSGDDEQYF; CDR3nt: TGTGCCAGCAGTGATTCAGGGGACGACGAGCAGTACTTC
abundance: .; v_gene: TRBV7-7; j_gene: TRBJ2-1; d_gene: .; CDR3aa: CASSLDRSSYNEQFF; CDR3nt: TGTGCTAGCAGCTTAGATCGGAGCTCCTACAATGAGCAGTTCTTC
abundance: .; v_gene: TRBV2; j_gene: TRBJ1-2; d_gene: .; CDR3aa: CASSAGRDGYTF; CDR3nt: TGTGCCAGCAGTGCAGGGAGGGATGGCTACACCTTC
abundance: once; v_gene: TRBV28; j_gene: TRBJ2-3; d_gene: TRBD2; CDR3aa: CASYSGREGTQYF; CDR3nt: TGTGCCAGCTATAGCGGGAGAGAAGGTACGCAGTATTTT
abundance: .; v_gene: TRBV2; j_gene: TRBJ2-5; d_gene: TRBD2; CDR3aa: CASSLLAGLQETQYF; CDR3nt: TGTGCCAGCAGTCTCCTAGCGGGACTCCAAGAGACCCAGTACTTC
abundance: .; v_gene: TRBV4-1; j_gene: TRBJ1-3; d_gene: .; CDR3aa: CASSQDLAGNINTIYF; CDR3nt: TGCGCCAGCAGCCAAGACCTTGCAGGGAACATAAACACCATATATTTT
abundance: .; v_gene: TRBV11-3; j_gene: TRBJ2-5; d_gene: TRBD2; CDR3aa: CASRARTSGETQYF; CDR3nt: TGTGCCAGCAGGGCCCGGACTAGCGGCGAGACCCAGTACTTC
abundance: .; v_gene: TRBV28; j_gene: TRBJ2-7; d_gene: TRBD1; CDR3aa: CASSESGTGVYEQYF; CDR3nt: TGTGCCAGCAGCGAATCCGGGACAGGGGTCTACGAGCAGTACTTC
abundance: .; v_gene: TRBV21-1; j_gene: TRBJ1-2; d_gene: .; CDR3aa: CASSTIRDSEFNYGYTF; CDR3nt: TGTGCCAGCAGCACTATCCGGGACAGTGAATTTAACTATGGCTACACCTTC
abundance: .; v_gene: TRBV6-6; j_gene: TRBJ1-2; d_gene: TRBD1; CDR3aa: CASSYGTGLEGTF; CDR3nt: TGTGCCAGCAGTTACGGGACAGGACTTGAAGGCACCTTC
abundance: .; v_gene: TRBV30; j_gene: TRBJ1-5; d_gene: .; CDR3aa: CAWSLKINQPQHF; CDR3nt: TGTGCCTGGAGTCTAAAGATCAATCAGCCCCAGCATTTT
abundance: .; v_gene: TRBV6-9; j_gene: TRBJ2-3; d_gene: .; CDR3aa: CASSLGEEGTDTQYF; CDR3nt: TGTGCCAGCAGTTTGGGTGAGGAAGGCACAGATACGCAGTATTTT
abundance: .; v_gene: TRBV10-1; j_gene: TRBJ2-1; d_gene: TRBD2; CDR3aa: CASRGGLEGNEQFF; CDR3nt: TGCGCCAGCAGAGGAGGACTAGAGGGCAATGAGCAGTTCTTC
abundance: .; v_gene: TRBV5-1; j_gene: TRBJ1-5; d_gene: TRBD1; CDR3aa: CASSVGTGGSQPQHF; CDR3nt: TGCGCCAGCAGCGTCGGAACAGGGGGCAGTCAGCCCCAGCATTTT
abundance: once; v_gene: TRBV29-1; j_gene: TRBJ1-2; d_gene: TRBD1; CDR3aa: CSVQTGFGYGYTF; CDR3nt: TGCAGCGTTCAGACAGGGTTCGGGTATGGCTACACCTTC
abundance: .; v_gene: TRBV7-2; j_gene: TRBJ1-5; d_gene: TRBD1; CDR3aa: CASSLVGTGGGQPQHF; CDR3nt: TGTGCCAGCAGCTTAGTCGGGACAGGGGGCGGTCAGCCCCAGCATTTT
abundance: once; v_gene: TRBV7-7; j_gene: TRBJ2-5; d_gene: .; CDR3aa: CASSYTREETQYF; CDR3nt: TGTGCTAGCAGCTATACCCGGGAAGAGACCCAGTACTTC